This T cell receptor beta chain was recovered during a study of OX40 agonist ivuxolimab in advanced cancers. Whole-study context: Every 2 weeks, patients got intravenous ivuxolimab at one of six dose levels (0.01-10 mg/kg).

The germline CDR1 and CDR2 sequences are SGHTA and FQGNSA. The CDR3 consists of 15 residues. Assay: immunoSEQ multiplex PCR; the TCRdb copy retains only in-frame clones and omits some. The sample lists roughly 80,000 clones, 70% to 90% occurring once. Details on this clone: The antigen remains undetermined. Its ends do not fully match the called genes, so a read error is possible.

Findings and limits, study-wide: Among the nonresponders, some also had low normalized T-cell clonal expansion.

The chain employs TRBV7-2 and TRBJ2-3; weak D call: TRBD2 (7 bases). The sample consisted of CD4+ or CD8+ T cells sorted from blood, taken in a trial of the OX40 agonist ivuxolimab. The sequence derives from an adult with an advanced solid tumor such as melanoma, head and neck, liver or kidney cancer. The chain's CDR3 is CASSFWGGSTGTQYF. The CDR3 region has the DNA TGTGCCAGCAGCTTCTGGGGGGGCAGCACAGGTACGCAGTATTTT.